One sample yielded the 16 T cell receptor beta chains listed below, sequenced in a study of cytomegalovirus exposure and HLA in healthy donors (TCRdb year 2017). Library preparation employed the immunoSEQ multiplex PCR assay. A mixture of 60 forward primers for TCR Vbeta segments and 13 reverse primers for TCR Jbeta segments was used in the multiplex PCR. TCRdb obtained this table from immuneACCESS and retained in-frame rearrangements with V and J assigned. These tables miss some clones; where compared with another copy, unresolved V genes account for less than half of the shortfall, and the remainder is unexplained. The sample data list roughly 120,000 clones, and about four fifths of these were observed just once. Of the sample, 1.5% is held by the ten largest clones. The sequencing input was PBMCs. Every receptor here comes from a woman under 30 in good health and CMV-seronegative.

The chain links TRBV27 to TRBJ2-7; D unclear. Germline assignment: CDR1 MNHEY and CDR2 SMNVEV (reference sequence). This CDR3 region has 14 residues. Trimming pared 3 bases from V and 2 bases from J, leaving 11 bases between. The CDR3 spells CASSLTSTAYEQYF. The CDR3 DNA reads as TGTGCCAGCAGTTTGACGTCTACAGCCTACGAGCAGTACTTC.

The chain carries TRBV4-2 and TRBJ2-7, with D tentatively TRBD1 (5 bases). Trimming removed 4 bases at V and 0 bases at J, with 7 bases between. The CDR3 extends over 13 amino acids. CDR1 is LGHNA, CDR2 YNFKEQ, per germline. CDR3 sequence reads: CASSPTVSYEQYF. CDR3 nucleotide sequence: TGTGCCAGCAGCCCGACAGTCTCCTACGAGCAGTACTTC.

Turning to this clone: Other DNA sequences in this sample translate to the same CDR3. This chain connects TRBV30 to TRBJ2-6; D is perhaps TRBD2 (6 bases). The CDR3 totals 15 residues. V was trimmed by 0 bases and J by 0 bases, leaving 6 bases between them. Germline assignment: CDR1 GTSNPN and CDR2 SVGIG (reference sequence). The CDR3 bases are TGTGCCTGGAGTGTGGGGGGCTCTGGGGCCAACGTCCTGACTTTC. Protein sequence: CAWSVGGSGANVLTF.

The V call is TRBV2, the J call TRBJ1-4, with 7 bases matching TRBD1. CDR1 SNHLY and CDR2 FYNNEI come from the germline V gene. V lost 6 bases and J lost 4; bases outside the gene matches: 5. The CDR3 is 14 residues long. CDR3 coding DNA: TGTGCCAGCAGGCCGACAGGGATTAATGAAAAACTGTTTTTT. Protein: CASRPTGINEKLFF.

In its sample, this clone was seen a few times. The V and J genes are TRBV27 and TRBJ2-5; no clear D gene. The V and J ends lost 2 bases and 4 bases respectively, with 17 bases between them. This CDR3 spans 16 amino acids. CDR1 MNHEY and CDR2 SMNVEV come from the germline V gene (reference sequence). Written as DNA, the CDR3 is TGTGCCAGCAGTTTACAACTGCCCCACTACGGAGAGACCCAGTACTTC. This codes for CASSLQLPHYGETQYF.

The chain couples TRBV6-5 to TRBJ2-7; tentative D call: TRBD1 (6 bases). The CDR3 consists of 15 residues. The V gene lost 8 bases and the J gene lost 3 bases, with 20 bases spanning the gap. Germline V gene data show CDR1 as MNHEY and CDR2 as SVGAGI. As DNA, the CDR3 is TGTGCCAGCCACCCGGCACAGGGTCCAAACTACGAGCAGTACTTC. This codes for CASHPAQGPNYEQYF.

The chain joins TRBV7-8 to TRBJ1-3; 9 bases are shared with TRBD1. Looked up from germline, CDR1 is SGHVS and CDR2 is FQNEAQ. V shed 5 bases and J 0 bases; nucleotides not matched to a gene: 5. CDR3 length: 16 residues. This CDR3 is CASSPGTGPSGNTIYF. The CDR3 nucleotides are TGTGCCAGCAGCCCCGGGACAGGGCCCTCTGGAAACACCATATATTTT.

The chain is built from TRBV18 and TRBJ2-7; D perhaps matches TRBD1 (5 bases). Per the germline V gene, CDR1 is KGHSH and CDR2 is LQKENI. V was trimmed by 3 bases and J by 2 bases, leaving 8 bases between them. CDR3 length equals 13 residues. The CDR3 DNA is TGTGCCAGCTCACCGACAGAGGCCTACGAGCAGTACTTC. It is translated as CASSPTEAYEQYF.

The chain links TRBV6-6 to TRBJ1-1; D gene uncertain. Germline values: CDR1 MNHNY, CDR2 SVGAGI (reference sequence). The CDR3 is 13 residues long. V was cut by 2 bases and J by 2 bases, with 6 bases left in between. The DNA for the CDR3 is TGTGCCAGCAGTTACCTATTCAACACTGAAGCTTTCTTT. It encodes CASSYLFNTEAFF.

The chain links TRBV6-1 to TRBJ2-1, with D perhaps matching TRBD1 (5 bases). CDR1 is MNHNS, CDR2 SASEGT, per germline. Between the trimmed V and J ends, which lost 3 bases and 6 bases, there was a span of 15 bases. This CDR3 has 15 amino acids. Here the CDR3 reads CASSEVVNQGNEQFF. CDR3 bases: TGTGCCAGCAGTGAGGTTGTCAATCAGGGCAATGAGCAGTTCTTC.

This chain links TRBV28 with TRBJ1-1; D remains unclear. This CDR3 is built from 12 residues. Germline values: CDR1 MDHEN, CDR2 SYDVKM. The ends were cut back, 3 bases at V and 3 bases at J, with 5 bases in the middle. The CDR3 sequence: CASSFPYTEAFF. The DNA of the CDR3 is TGTGCCAGCAGTTTCCCCTACACTGAAGCTTTCTTT. Filled out from reference TRBV28 and TRBJ1-1, the complete variable domain reads DVKVTQSSRYLVKRTGEKVFLECVQDMDHENMFWYRQDPGLGLRLIYFSYDVKMKEKGDIPEGYSVSREKKERFSLILESASTNQTSMYLCASSFPYTEAFFGQGTRLTVV.

The rearrangement joins TRBV9 to TRBJ1-2, with 11 bases fitting TRBD1. With 8 bases clipped from V and 2 bases from J, the junction kept 2 bases outside the gene matches. In germline, CDR1 is SGDLS, CDR2 YYNGEE. The length of the CDR3 is 13 residues. CDR3 DNA sequence: TGTGCCAGTCGGACAGGGGGCAACTATGGCTACACCTTC. It yields the protein CASRTGGNYGYTF.

The chain uses TRBV11-3 and TRBJ2-7, with TRBD2 matching over 8 bases. Germline V gene lookup returns CDR1 SGHNT and CDR2 YENEEA. The CDR3 contains 15 residues. V lost 5 bases to trimming and J lost 5 bases; unmatched junction nucleotides: 11. The CDR3 here is CASSLSGIQSHEQYF. The CDR3, as DNA: TGTGCCAGCAGCCTTAGCGGGATACAAAGCCACGAGCAGTACTTC.

This chain joins TRBV6-5 and TRBJ1-1; D gene unclear. From germline, CDR1 is MNHEY and CDR2 SVGAGI. The CDR3 is 12 residues long. V was pared by 5 bases and J by 5 bases, with 9 bases between. This CDR3 is CASSSRDTEAFF. The CDR3 region has the DNA TGTGCCAGCAGTAGCCGGGATACTGAAGCTTTCTTT.

The chain joins TRBV6-5 to TRBJ1-1; maybe TRBD1 (6 bases). The CDR3 sequence is 12 residues long. V was clipped by 2 bases and J by 8 bases, with 9 bases between them. Germline V gene data show CDR1 as MNHEY and CDR2 as SVGAGI. This chain's CDR3 is CASSYRQGEAFF. The CDR3 DNA reads as TGTGCCAGCAGTTACCGGCAGGGGGAAGCTTTCTTT.

The chain recombines TRBV5-6 with TRBJ1-2; 7 bases are shared with TRBD1. V gave up 2 bases and J gave up 4 bases; unmatched junction bases: 8. This CDR3 spans 15 amino acids. Germline CDR1 SGHDT, CDR2 YYEEEE. The CDR3 sequence: CASSFVGGQSYGYTF. In nucleotides, the CDR3 is TGTGCCAGCAGCTTCGTGGGGGGACAGAGCTATGGCTACACCTTC. Supplemented by reference TRBV5-6 and TRBJ1-2, the full variable domain reads DAGVTQSPTHLIKTRGQQVTLRCSPKSGHDTVSWYQQALGQGPQFIFQYYEEEERQRGNFPDRFSGHQFPNYSSELNVNALLLGDSALYLCASSFVGGQSYGYTFGSGTRLTVV.